This is a list of T cell receptor beta chains from one sample in a study of blood T cell repertoires in COVID-19. Repertoires were generated with immunoSEQ multiplex PCR, while TCRdb's copy carries only in-frame clones and drops some. Altogether approximately 200,000 clones are present, about four fifths being singletons, with the ten largest covering around 9.3%. The sequenced sample was peripheral blood. The receptor source for this set is a woman of 80 years or more with acute or convalescent COVID-19. Each CDR3 is given with its conserved first and last residue. The D gene is left open where the match is weak. Not all rows give a size; the values are once, few, many and, for expanded clones, a class.

j_gene | abundance | d_gene | v_gene | CDR3aa | CDR3nt
TRBJ1-4 | NA | NA | TRBV5-1 | CASSPDQGEKLFF | TGCGCCAGCAGCCCAGACCAGGGAGAAAAACTGTTTTTT
TRBJ1-2 | NA | NA | TRBV3-1/TRBV3-2 | CASSQGDLRGDYGYTF | TGTGCCAGCAGCCAAGGAGATCTCAGGGGAGACTATGGCTACACCTTC
TRBJ1-2 | NA | TRBD1 | TRBV3-1/TRBV3-2 | CASSQDAGGGYGYTF | TGTGCCAGCAGCCAAGATGCAGGGGGCGGATATGGCTACACCTTC
TRBJ1-1 | NA | NA | TRBV5-6 | CASSLAASGWTEAFF | TGTGCCAGCAGCTTGGCAGCGTCGGGGTGGACTGAAGCTTTCTTT
TRBJ2-1 | NA | NA | TRBV5-6 | CASSLTPPTVIF | TGTGCCAGCAGCTTGACCCCCCCGACAGTCATCTTC
TRBJ1-3 | once | NA | TRBV11-3 | CASSRGPTAGNTIYF | TGTGCCAGCAGCCGAGGGCCTACGGCTGGAAACACCATATATTTT
TRBJ1-5 | NA | NA | TRBV6-1 | CASSDIDSWVNQPQHF | TGTGCCAGCAGTGACATCGATAGCTGGGTCAATCAGCCCCAGCATTTT
TRBJ2-2 | NA | TRBD2 | TRBV6-2/TRBV6-3 | CASSDQRDTGELFF | TGTGCCAGCAGTGACCAGCGGGATACCGGGGAGCTGTTTTTT
TRBJ2-7 | once | NA | TRBV21-1 | CASSKSQRGDSYEQYF | TGTGCCAGCAGCAAATCCCAGCGGGGGGACTCCTACGAGCAGTACTTC
TRBJ1-1 | NA | TRBD1 | TRBV18 | CASSGTGGHPKTNTEAFF | TGTGCCAGCTCCGGGACAGGGGGCCATCCCAAAACTAACACTGAAGCTTTCTTT
TRBJ2-3 | NA | TRBD1 | TRBV6-5 | CASSFRQGTDTQYF | TGTGCCAGCAGTTTCAGACAGGGTACAGATACGCAGTATTTT
TRBJ2-1 | NA | NA | TRBV20-1 | CSASSPGGWDEQFF | TGCAGTGCCAGTTCCCCGGGGGGCTGGGACGAGCAGTTCTTC
TRBJ1-6 | NA | NA | TRBV7-3 | CASSLKGSPPLHF | TGTGCCAGCAGCCTCAAGGGGTCTCCACCCCTCCACTTT
TRBJ2-3 | NA | NA | TRBV5-1 | CASSLVVQGTDTQYF | TGCGCCAGCAGCTTGGTCGTTCAGGGAACAGATACGCAGTATTTT
TRBJ2-3 | NA | TRBD1 | TRBV5-5 | CASSLQTGAPTDTQYF | TGTGCCAGCAGCTTACAAACAGGGGCACCCACAGATACGCAGTATTTT
TRBJ2-3 | NA | NA | TRBV27 | CASRTASTDTQYF | TGTGCCAGCCGGACAGCTAGCACAGATACGCAGTATTTT
TRBJ2-1 | few | NA | TRBV5-1 | CASSRDSAYNEQFF | TGCGCCAGCAGCCGGGATAGCGCTTACAATGAGCAGTTCTTC
TRBJ2-3 | NA | TRBD2 | TRBV9 | CASGRTSGTDTDTQYF | TGTGCCAGCGGACGGACTAGCGGTACAGACACAGATACGCAGTATTTT
TRBJ2-1 | NA | TRBD2 | TRBV25-1 | CASSRTSGFLDEQFF | TGTGCCAGCTCCCGGACTAGCGGCTTTCTCGATGAGCAGTTCTTC
TRBJ1-1 | NA | TRBD1 | TRBV10-3 | CAITESTGVTMNTEAFF | TGTGCCATCACCGAATCGACAGGGGTTACCATGAACACTGAAGCTTTCTTT
TRBJ2-5 | NA | NA | TRBV27 | CASSRGTYQETQYF | TGTGCCAGCAGCCGCGGGACGTACCAAGAGACCCAGTACTTC
TRBJ1-1 | NA | NA | TRBV10-3 | CAISESAPGENTEAFF | TGTGCCATCAGTGAGTCGGCTCCAGGGGAAAACACTGAAGCTTTCTTT
TRBJ2-5 | NA | TRBD2 | TRBV10-3 | CAISAGLAEETQYF | TGTGCCATCAGTGCAGGACTAGCGGAAGAGACCCAGTACTTC
TRBJ1-2 | NA | TRBD1 | TRBV5-5 | CASSPPGQGVGTYGYTF | TGTGCCAGCAGCCCCCCCGGACAGGGTGTCGGGACCTATGGCTACACCTTC
TRBJ2-3 | NA | NA | TRBV4-3 | CASSQDQQDTQYF | TGCGCCAGCAGCCAAGACCAACAAGATACGCAGTATTTT
TRBJ2-2 | NA | TRBD1 | TRBV7-7 | CASSPGQGAGELFF | TGTGCTAGCAGCCCTGGACAGGGAGCCGGGGAGCTGTTTTTT
TRBJ2-5 | NA | TRBD2 | TRBV19 | CASSNGGLAVMATQYF | TGTGCCAGTAGTAATGGGGGACTAGCGGTAATGGCGACCCAGTACTTC
TRBJ1-1 | NA | TRBD1 | TRBV11-3 | CASSWGQGWTEAFF | TGTGCCAGCAGCTGGGGACAGGGGTGGACTGAAGCTTTCTTT
TRBJ1-3 | NA | TRBD1 | TRBV5-1 | CASSSSGGGGNTIYF | TGCGCCAGCAGCTCCTCAGGGGGAGGTGGAAACACCATATATTTT
TRBJ2-6 | NA | NA | TRBV3-1/TRBV3-2 | CASSPVGDGAHVLTF | TGTGCCAGCAGCCCCGTAGGAGACGGCGCCCACGTCCTGACTTTC
TRBJ2-1 | NA | TRBD2 | TRBV28 | CASSNLPGSGRPEQFF | TGTGCCAGCAGCAACCTCCCGGGCAGCGGGAGACCAGAGCAGTTCTTC
TRBJ2-3 | NA | TRBD2 | TRBV9 | CASSTQAGGSTDTQYF | TGTGCCAGCAGCACGCAAGCGGGAGGCTCCACAGATACGCAGTATTTT
TRBJ1-4 | NA | NA | TRBV11-2 | CASSSYYGGVGEKLFF | TGTGCCAGCAGCTCATATTATGGGGGGGTGGGCGAAAAACTGTTTTTT
TRBJ2-1 | once | TRBD2 | TRBV9 | CASSVAGERYNEQFF | TGTGCCAGCAGCGTTGCGGGGGAGCGCTACAATGAGCAGTTCTTC
TRBJ1-2 | NA | NA | TRBV5-1 | CASSGEAGSNYGYTF | TGCGCCAGCAGCGGTGAGGCAGGGTCAAACTATGGCTACACCTTC
TRBJ1-6 | once | TRBD1 | TRBV5-4 | CASRTGTGSLQSPLHF | TGTGCCAGCAGGACCGGGACAGGGAGTTTACAGTCACCCCTCCACTTT
TRBJ2-1 | NA | TRBD2 | TRBV7-2 | CASSWTSGGAASYNEQFF | TGTGCCAGCAGCTGGACTAGCGGGGGGGCAGCGTCCTACAATGAGCAGTTCTTC
TRBJ1-2 | NA | NA | TRBV7-6 | CASSTNPTGTPYGYTF | TGTGCCAGCAGCACCAACCCGACAGGAACCCCCTATGGCTACACCTTC
TRBJ1-2 | NA | TRBD1 | TRBV7-2 | CASSPGQANYGYTF | TGTGCCAGCAGCCCCGGACAGGCCAACTATGGCTACACCTTC
TRBJ2-5 | once | TRBD1 | TRBV11-2 | CASSSLRGLVETQYF | TGTGCCAGCAGCTCCCTAAGGGGGCTGGTGGAGACCCAGTACTTC
TRBJ2-1 | NA | TRBD1 | TRBV11-2 | CASSSQQGINEQFF | TGTGCCAGCAGCTCGCAACAGGGGATCAATGAGCAGTTCTTC
TRBJ2-7 | NA | TRBD1 | TRBV4-2 | CASSLRTGLSYEQYF | TGTGCCAGCAGCCTACGGACAGGGCTGTCCTACGAGCAGTACTTC
TRBJ2-7 | NA | TRBD2 | TRBV3-1/TRBV3-2 | CASSHGYASGEIPTEQYF | TGTGCCAGCAGCCACGGTTATGCTAGCGGGGAAATACCGACCGAGCAGTACTTC
TRBJ1-2 | NA | TRBD1 | TRBV10-2 | CASSEQGAYGYTF | TGCGCCAGCAGTGAGCAGGGGGCCTATGGCTACACCTTC
TRBJ1-1 | few | TRBD1 | TRBV24-1 | CATSGQGIRGSEAFF | TGTGCCACCAGCGGACAGGGAATTAGAGGGTCTGAAGCTTTCTTT
TRBJ2-3 | NA | TRBD1 | TRBV3-1/TRBV3-2 | CASSQGTGPTDTQYF | TGTGCCAGCAGCCAAGGGACAGGGCCCACAGATACGCAGTATTTT
TRBJ1-6 | few | NA | TRBV7-9 | CASSRRGSYNSPLHF | TGTGCCAGCAGCCGCCGGGGGTCCTATAATTCACCCCTCCACTTT
TRBJ2-2 | NA | TRBD2 | TRBV3-1/TRBV3-2 | CASSRTSGAPNTGELFF | TGTGCCAGCAGTCGGACTAGCGGAGCTCCGAACACCGGGGAGCTGTTTTTT
TRBJ2-1 | few | TRBD1 | TRBV9 | CASSVTPGQGQFF | TGTGCCAGCAGCGTAACCCCCGGACAGGGGCAGTTCTTC
TRBJ2-3 | once | TRBD2 | TRBV29-1 | CSVASGYSTDTQYF | TGCAGCGTTGCTAGCGGGTATAGCACAGATACGCAGTATTTT
TRBJ2-5 | NA | TRBD2 | TRBV7-8 | CASTLLGAGGETQYF | TGTGCCAGCACCCTGTTGGGAGCGGGAGGGGAGACCCAGTACTTC
TRBJ2-1 | NA | TRBD2 | TRBV29-1 | CSVDPSGFSSSYNEQFF | TGCAGCGTTGACCCTAGCGGGTTCTCGAGCTCCTACAATGAGCAGTTCTTC
TRBJ1-5 | few | NA | TRBV10-3 | CAISDGGPQHF | TGTGCCATCAGTGACGGGGGGCCCCAGCATTTT
TRBJ2-5 | once | TRBD1 | TRBV19 | CASSIDTGAVGQETQYF | TGTGCCAGTAGTATAGATACAGGGGCGGTTGGACAAGAGACCCAGTACTTC
TRBJ2-2 | few | TRBD1 | TRBV27 | CASSPSGTVNTGELFF | TGTGCCAGCAGTCCCTCCGGGACAGTGAACACCGGGGAGCTGTTTTTT